The source of this T cell receptor (beta chain) is a study of cytomegalovirus exposure and HLA in healthy donors. This CDR3 has 16 residues. Germline lookup yields CDR1 SGHTA and CDR2 FQGNSA. Trimming took 2 bases from V and 7 from J, leaving 17 bases between them. Regarding the study as a whole: The investigators catalogued 150 or so TCR beta chains as cytomegalovirus-associated. In vitro data verified a few CMV-associated chains as specific for CMV antigens. According to a subsequent analysis, TCR clusters identified in the first cohort showed a tendency to co-occur across the roughly 120 validation repertoires.

A remark on this clone: Antigen: not known.

Assay: immunoSEQ multiplex PCR; the TCRdb copy retains only in-frame clones and omits some. The sample has some 74,000 clones, roughly 93% seen once. The sequencing input was PBMCs. The chain employs TRBV7-2 and TRBJ2-2; D may be TRBD2 (5 bases). The source of this sequence is a woman younger than 45 in good health and CMV-seronegative. The CDR3 DNA reads TGTGCCAGCAGCTTAAGTAAACTAGAGCGTTACGGGGAGCTGTTTTTT. It encodes CASSLSKLERYGELFF.